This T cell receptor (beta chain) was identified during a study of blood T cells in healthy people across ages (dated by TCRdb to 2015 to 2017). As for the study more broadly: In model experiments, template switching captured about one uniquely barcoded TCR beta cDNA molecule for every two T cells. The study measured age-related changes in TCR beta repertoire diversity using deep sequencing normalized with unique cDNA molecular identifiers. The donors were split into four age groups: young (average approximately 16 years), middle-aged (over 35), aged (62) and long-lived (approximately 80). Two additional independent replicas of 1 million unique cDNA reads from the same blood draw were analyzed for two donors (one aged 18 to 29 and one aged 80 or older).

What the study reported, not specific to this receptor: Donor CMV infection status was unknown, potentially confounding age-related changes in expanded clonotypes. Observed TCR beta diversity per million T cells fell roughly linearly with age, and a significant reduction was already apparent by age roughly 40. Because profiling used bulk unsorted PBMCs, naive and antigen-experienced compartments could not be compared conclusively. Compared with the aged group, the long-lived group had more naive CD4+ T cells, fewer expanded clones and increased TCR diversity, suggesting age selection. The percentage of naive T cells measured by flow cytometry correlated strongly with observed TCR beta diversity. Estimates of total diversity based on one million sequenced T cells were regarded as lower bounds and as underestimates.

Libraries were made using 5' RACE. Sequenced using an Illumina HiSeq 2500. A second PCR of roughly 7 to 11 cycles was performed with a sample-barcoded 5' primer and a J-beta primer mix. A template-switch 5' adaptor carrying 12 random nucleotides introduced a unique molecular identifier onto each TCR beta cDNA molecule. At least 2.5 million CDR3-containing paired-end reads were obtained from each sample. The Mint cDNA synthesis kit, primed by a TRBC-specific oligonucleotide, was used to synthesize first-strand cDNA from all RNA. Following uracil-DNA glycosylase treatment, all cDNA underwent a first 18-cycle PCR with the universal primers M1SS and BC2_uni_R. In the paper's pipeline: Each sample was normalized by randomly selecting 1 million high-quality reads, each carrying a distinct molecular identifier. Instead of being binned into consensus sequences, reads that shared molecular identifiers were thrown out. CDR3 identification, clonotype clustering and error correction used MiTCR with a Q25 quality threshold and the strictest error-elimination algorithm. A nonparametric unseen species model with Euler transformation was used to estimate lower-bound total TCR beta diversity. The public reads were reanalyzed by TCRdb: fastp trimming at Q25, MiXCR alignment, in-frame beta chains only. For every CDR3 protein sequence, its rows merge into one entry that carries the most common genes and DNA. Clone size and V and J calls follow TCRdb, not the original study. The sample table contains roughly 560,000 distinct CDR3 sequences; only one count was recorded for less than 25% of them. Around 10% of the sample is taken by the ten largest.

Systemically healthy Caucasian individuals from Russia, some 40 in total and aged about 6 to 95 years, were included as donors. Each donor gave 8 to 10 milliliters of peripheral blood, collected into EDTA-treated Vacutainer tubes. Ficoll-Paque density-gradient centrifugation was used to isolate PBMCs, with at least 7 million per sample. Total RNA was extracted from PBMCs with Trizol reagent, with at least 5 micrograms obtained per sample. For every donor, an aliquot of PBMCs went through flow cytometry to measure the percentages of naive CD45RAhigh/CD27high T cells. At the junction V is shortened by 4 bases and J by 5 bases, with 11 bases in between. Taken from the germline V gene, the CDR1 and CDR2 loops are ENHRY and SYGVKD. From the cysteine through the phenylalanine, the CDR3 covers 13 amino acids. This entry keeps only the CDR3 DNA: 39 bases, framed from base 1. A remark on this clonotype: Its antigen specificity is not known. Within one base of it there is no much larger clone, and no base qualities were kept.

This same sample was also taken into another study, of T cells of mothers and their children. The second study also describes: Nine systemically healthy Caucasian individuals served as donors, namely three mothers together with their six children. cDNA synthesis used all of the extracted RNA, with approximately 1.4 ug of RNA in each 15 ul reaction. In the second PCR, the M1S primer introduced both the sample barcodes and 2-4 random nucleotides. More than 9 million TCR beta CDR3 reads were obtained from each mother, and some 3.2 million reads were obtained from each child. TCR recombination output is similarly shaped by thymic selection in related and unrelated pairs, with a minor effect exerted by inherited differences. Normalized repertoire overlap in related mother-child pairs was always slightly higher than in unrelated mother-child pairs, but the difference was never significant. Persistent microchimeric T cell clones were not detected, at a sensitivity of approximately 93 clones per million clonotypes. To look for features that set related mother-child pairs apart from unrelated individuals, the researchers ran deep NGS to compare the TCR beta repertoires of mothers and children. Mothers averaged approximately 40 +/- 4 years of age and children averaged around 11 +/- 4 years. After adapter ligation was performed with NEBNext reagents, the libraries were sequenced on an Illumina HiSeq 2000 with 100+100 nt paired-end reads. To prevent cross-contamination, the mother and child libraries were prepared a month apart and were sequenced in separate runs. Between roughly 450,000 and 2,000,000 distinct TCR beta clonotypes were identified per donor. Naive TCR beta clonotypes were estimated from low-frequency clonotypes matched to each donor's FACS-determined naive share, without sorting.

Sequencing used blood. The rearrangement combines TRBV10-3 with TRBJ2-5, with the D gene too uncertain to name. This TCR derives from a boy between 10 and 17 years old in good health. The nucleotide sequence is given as TGTGCCATCAGTGGATCGCTAGGGGAGACCCAGTACTTC. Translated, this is CAISGSLGETQYF.